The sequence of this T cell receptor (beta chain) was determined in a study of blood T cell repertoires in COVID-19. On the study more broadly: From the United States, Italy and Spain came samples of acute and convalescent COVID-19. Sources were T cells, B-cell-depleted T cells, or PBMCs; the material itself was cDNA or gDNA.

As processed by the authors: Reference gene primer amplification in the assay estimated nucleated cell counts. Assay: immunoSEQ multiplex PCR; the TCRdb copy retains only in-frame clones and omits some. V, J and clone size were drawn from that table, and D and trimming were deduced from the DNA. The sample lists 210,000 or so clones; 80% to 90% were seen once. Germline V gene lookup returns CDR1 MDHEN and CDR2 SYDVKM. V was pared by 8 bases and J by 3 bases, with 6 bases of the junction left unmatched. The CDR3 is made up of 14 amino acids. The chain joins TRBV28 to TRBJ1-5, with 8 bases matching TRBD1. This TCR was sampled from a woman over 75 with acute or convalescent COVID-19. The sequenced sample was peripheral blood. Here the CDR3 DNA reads TGTGCCAGCCAGGACAGGGAATTCAATCAGCCCCAGCATTTT. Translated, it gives CASQDREFNQPQHF.